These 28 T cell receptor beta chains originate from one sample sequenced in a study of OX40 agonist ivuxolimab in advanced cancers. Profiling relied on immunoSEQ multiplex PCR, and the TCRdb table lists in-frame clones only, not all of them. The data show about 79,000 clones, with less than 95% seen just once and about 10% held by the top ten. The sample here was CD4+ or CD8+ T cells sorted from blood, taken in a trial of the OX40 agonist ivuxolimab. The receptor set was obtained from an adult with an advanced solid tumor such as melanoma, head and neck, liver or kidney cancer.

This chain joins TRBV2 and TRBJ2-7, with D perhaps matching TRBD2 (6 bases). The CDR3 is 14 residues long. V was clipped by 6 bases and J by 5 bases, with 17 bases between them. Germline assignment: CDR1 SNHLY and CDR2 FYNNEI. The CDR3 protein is CASSSGLGMDEQYF. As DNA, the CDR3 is TGTGCCAGCAGCTCGGGACTCGGGATGGACGAGCAGTACTTC.

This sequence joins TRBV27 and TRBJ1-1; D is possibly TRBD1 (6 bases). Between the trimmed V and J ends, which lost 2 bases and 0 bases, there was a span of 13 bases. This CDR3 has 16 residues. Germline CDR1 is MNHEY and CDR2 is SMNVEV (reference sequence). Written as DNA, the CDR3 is TGTGCCAGCAGTTTAGGTTGGGACAACATGAACACTGAAGCTTTCTTT. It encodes CASSLGWDNMNTEAFF.

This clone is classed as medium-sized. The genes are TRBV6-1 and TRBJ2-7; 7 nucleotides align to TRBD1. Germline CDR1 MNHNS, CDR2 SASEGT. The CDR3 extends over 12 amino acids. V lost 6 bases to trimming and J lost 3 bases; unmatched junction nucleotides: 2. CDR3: CASRDRIYEQYF. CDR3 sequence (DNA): TGTGCCAGCAGGGACAGGATCTACGAGCAGTACTTC.

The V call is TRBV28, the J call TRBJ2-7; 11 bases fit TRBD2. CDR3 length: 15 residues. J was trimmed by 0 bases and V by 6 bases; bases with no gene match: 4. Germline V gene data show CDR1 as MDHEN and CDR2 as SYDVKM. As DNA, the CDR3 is TGTGCCAGCAGCCCTAGCGGGGGGCCCTCCTACGAGCAGTACTTC. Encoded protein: CASSPSGGPSYEQYF.

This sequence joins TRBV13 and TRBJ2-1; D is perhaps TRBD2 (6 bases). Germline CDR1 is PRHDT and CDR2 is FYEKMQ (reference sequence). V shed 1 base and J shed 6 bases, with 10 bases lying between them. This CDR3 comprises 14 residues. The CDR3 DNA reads TGTGCCAGCAGCTTAGCGGGAGCTGGCAATGAGCAGTTCTTC. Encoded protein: CASSLAGAGNEQFF.

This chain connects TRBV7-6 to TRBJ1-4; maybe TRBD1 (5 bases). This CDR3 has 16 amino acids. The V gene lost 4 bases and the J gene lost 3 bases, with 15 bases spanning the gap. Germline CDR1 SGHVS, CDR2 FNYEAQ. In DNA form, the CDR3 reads TGTGCCAGCAGCTGGGAGCCCGGGGCGGCTAATGAAAAACTGTTTTTT. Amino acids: CASSWEPGAANEKLFF. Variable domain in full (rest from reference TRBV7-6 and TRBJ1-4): GAGVSQSPRYKVTKRGQDVALRCDPISGHVSLYWYRQALGQGPEFLTYFNYEAQQDKSGLPNDRFSAERPEGSISTLTIQRTEQRDSAMYRCASSWEPGAANEKLFFGSGTQLSVL.

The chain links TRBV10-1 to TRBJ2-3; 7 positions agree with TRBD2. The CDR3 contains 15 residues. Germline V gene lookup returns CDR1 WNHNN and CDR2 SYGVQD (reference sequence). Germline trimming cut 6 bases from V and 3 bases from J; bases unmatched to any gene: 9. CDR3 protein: CASSLLASGTDTQYF. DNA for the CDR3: TGCGCCAGCAGCCTACTAGCGTCCGGGACAGATACGCAGTATTTT.

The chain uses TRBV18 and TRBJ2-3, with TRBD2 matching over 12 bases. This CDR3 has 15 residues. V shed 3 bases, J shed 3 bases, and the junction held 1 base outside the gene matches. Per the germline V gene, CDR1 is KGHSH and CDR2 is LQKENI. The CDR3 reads CASSPTSGSTDTQYF. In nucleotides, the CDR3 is TGTGCCAGCTCACCGACTAGCGGGAGTACAGATACGCAGTATTTT. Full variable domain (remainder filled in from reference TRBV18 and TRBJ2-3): NAGVMQNPRHLVRRRGQEARLRCSPMKGHSHVYWYRQLPEEGLKFMVYLQKENIIDESGMPKERFSAEFPKEGPSILRIQQVVRGDSAAYFCASSPTSGSTDTQYFGPGTRLTVL.

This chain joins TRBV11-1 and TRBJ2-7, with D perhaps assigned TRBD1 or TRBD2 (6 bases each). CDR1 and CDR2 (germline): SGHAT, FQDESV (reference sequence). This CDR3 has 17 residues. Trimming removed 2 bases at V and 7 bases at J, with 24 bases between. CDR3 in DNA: TGTGCCAGCAGCTTACCCCCGGGTGGGGGGCGTTTCAGGGAGCAGTACTTC. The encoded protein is CASSLPPGGGRFREQYF.

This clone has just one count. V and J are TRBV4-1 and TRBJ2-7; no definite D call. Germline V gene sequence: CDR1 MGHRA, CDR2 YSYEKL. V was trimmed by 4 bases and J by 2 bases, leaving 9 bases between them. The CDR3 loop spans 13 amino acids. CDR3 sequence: CASSPTVTYEQYF. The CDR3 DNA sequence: TGCGCCAGCAGCCCAACAGTCACCTACGAGCAGTACTTC.

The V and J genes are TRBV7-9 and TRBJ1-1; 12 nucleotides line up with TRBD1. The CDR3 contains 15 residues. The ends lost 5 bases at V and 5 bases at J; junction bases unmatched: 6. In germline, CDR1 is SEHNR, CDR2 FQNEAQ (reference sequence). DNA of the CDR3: TGTGCCAGCAGCCCGGGACAGGGGGCGGGTACTGAAGCTTTCTTT. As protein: CASSPGQGAGTEAFF.

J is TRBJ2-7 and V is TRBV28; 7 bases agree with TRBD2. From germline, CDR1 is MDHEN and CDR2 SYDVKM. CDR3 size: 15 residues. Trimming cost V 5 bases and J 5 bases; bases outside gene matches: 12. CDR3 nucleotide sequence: TGTGCCAGCAGTCCCCTCGGCGGGAGATACAACGAGCAGTACTTC. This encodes CASSPLGGRYNEQYF.

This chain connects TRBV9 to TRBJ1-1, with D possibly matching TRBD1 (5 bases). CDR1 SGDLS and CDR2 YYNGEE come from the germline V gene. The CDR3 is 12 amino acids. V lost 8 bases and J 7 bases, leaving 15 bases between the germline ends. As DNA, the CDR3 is TGTGCCAGTGGGGCGGGGGACGGTGAAGCTTTCTTT. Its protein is CASGAGDGEAFF. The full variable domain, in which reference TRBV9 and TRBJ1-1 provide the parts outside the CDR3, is DSGVTQTPKHLITATGQRVTLRCSPRSGDLSVYWYQQSLDQGLQFLIQYYNGEERAKGNILERFSAQQFPDLHSELNLSSLELGDSALYFCASGAGDGEAFFGQGTRLTVV.

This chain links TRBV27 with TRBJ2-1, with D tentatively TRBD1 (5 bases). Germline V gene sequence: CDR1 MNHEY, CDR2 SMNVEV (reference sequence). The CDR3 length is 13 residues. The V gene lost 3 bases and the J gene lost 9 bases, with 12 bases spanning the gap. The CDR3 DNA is TGTGCCAGCAGTTTGCAGGGATCGGGTGAGCAGTTCTTC. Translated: CASSLQGSGEQFF.

CDR3 in DNA: TGTGCCAGCAGCGCTCGGACTAGCGGGTTCAGCACAGATACGCAGTATTTT. It encodes CASSARTSGFSTDTQYF. V usage is TRBV7-6 and J usage is TRBJ2-3; TRBD2 matches 11 bases. This CDR3 has 17 residues. Germline values: CDR1 SGHVS, CDR2 FNYEAQ. Trimming at V came to 5 bases and at J to 0 bases, leaving 7 bases not matched to a gene.

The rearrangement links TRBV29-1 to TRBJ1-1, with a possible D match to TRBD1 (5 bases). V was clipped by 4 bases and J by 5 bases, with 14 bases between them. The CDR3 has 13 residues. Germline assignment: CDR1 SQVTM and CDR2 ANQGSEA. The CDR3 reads CSVGSGVRTEAFF. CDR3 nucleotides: TGCAGCGTTGGTTCGGGGGTCAGGACTGAAGCTTTCTTT.

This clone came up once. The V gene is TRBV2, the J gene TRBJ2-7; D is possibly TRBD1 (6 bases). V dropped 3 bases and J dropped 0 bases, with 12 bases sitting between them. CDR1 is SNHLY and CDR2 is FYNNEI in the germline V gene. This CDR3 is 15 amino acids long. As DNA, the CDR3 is TGTGCCAGCAGTGAGGGGCAGGGGATCTCCTACGAGCAGTACTTC. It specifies CASSEGQGISYEQYF.

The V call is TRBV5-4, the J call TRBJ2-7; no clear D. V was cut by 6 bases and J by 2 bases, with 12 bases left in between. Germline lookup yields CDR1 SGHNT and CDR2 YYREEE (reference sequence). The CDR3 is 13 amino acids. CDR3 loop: CASTGMEAYEQYF. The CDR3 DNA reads TGTGCCAGCACAGGTATGGAAGCCTACGAGCAGTACTTC.

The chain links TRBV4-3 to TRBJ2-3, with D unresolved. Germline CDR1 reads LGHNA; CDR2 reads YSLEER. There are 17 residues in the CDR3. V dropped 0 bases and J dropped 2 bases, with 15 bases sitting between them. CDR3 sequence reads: CASSQDRYGYNTDTQYF. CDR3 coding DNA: TGCGCCAGCAGCCAAGATCGGTACGGATACAACACAGATACGCAGTATTTT.

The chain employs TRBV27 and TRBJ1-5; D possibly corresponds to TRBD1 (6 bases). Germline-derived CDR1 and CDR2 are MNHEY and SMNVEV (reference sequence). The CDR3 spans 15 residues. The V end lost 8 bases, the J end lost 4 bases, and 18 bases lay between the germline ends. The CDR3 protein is CASSTQGEQNQPQHF. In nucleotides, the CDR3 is TGTGCCAGCTCGACACAGGGTGAACAGAATCAGCCCCAGCATTTT.

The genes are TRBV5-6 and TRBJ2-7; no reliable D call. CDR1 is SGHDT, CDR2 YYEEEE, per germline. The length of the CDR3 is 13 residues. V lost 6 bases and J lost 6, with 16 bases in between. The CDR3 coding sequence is TGTGCCAGCAACAACTCTCCATCCCGCGAGCAGTACTTC. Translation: CASNNSPSREQYF.

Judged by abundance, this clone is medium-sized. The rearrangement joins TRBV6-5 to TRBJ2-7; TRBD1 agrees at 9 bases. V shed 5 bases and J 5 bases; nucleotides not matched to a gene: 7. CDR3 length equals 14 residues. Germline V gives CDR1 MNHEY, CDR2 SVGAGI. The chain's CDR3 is CASSTLTGGDEQYF. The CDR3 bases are TGTGCCAGCAGTACCTTGACAGGGGGGGACGAGCAGTACTTC.

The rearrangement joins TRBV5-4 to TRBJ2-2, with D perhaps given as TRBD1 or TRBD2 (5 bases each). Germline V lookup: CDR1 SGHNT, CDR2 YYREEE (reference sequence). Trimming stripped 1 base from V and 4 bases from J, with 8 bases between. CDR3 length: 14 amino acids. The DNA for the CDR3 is TGTGCCAGCAGCTTGTGGGGACCCACCGGGGAGCTGTTTTTT. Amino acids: CASSLWGPTGELFF.

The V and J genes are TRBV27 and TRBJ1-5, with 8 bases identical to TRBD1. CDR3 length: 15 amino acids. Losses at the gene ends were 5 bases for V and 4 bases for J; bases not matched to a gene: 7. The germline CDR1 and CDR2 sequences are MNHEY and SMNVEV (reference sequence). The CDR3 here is CASSTGTGSNQPQHF. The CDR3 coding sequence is TGTGCCAGCAGTACCGGGACAGGTTCGAATCAGCCCCAGCATTTT.

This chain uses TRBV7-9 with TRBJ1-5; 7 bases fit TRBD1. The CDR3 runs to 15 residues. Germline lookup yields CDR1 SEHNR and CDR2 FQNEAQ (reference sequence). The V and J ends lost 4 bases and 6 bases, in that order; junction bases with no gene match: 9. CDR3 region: CASSSGDSLGQPQHF. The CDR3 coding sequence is TGTGCCAGCAGCTCCGGGGACAGCTTAGGTCAGCCCCAGCATTTT.

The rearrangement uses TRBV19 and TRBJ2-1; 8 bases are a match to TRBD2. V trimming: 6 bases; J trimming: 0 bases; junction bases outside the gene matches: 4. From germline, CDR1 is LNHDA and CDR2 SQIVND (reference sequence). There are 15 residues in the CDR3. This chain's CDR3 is CASRLADLSYNEQFF. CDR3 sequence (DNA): TGTGCCAGTAGACTAGCGGACCTCTCCTACAATGAGCAGTTCTTC.

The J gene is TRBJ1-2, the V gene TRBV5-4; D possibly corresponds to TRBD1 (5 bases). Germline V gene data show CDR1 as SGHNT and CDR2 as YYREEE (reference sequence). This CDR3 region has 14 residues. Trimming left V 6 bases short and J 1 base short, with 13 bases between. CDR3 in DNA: TGTGCCAGCAAGGACAATTTCCTTAACTATGGCTACACCTTC. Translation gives CASKDNFLNYGYTF.

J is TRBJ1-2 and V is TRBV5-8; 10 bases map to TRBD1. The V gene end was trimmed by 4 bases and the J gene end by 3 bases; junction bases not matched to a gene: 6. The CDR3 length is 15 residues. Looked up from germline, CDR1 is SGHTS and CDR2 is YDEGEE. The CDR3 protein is CASSIGTGADYGYTF. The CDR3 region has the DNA TGTGCCAGCAGCATAGGGACAGGGGCCGACTATGGCTACACCTTC.